This passage covers 13 T cell receptor beta chains from one sample sequenced in a study of shared clonotypes between healthy human individuals (dated by TCRdb to 2020 to 2021). The method was the immunoSEQ multiplex PCR assay. In TCRdb, the immuneACCESS table is reduced to in-frame sequences with V and J assigned. These tables do not hold every clone; where another copy was compared, an unresolved V gene accounts for under half, and the others remain unexplained. The sample contains millions of clones, about 95% of them found a single time. Of the sample, about 1.1% is held by the ten largest clones. For the CD8 naive samples, CD45RO-negative cells were positively selected for CCR7, yielding a CD45RA+CCR7+ population from which TemRA cells were excluded. The sequencing input was naive CD8+ T cells sorted from blood. The cell subset or site label here, explained by the study, means: CD45RA+CCR7+. The receptors come from a man aged 18-30 years in good health.

V gene TRBV6-6 combines with J gene TRBJ2-6, with 7 bases fitting TRBD1. The CDR3 runs 16 residues. J was trimmed by 0 bases and V by 8 bases; bases with no gene match: 7. Germline CDR1 and CDR2: MNHNY and SVGAGI (reference sequence). The CDR3 region is CASWGQSFSGANVLTF. The CDR3, as DNA: TGTGCCAGCTGGGGACAGTCTTTCTCTGGGGCCAACGTCCTGACTTTC.

The rearrangement uses TRBV2 and TRBJ2-7; TRBD1 is a possible D gene (6 bases). From germline, CDR1 is SNHLY and CDR2 FYNNEI. Deletions cut 7 bases from V and 2 bases from J, with 12 bases between. The CDR3 consists of 13 residues. The CDR3 here is CASNGQFTYEQYF. In DNA form, the CDR3 reads TGTGCCAGCAATGGACAGTTCACCTACGAGCAGTACTTC. The full variable domain, in which reference TRBV2 and TRBJ2-7 provide the parts outside the CDR3, is EPEVTQTPSHQVTQMGQEVILRCVPISNHLYFYWYRQILGQKVEFLVSFYNNEISEKSEIFDDQFSVERPDGSNFTLKIRSTKLEDSAMYFCASNGQFTYEQYFGPGTRLTVT.

The chain has TRBV10-2 and TRBJ2-3; TRBD2 aligns across 8 bases. The CDR3 is made up of 14 amino acids. From germline, CDR1 is WSHSY and CDR2 SAAADI. V lost 7 bases and J lost 1; bases outside the gene matches: 4. CDR3 protein: CASIRAGGTDTQYF. The CDR3 DNA follows: TGCGCCAGCATTCGAGCGGGGGGCACAGATACGCAGTATTTT.

The DNA of the CDR3 is TGTGCCAGCGGGACGCAGGGGGCGGCCACTGAAGCTTTCTTT. Protein: CASGTQGAATEAFF. The V and J genes are TRBV27 and TRBJ1-1, with 8 bases lining up with TRBD1. This CDR3 contains 14 residues. V trimming: 8 bases; J trimming: 4 bases; junction bases outside the gene matches: 9. Germline values: CDR1 MNHEY, CDR2 SMNVEV (reference sequence).

As for this clone: The same CDR3 is also encoded by other DNA sequences in this sample. This chain connects TRBV7-6 to TRBJ2-1, with no clear D. V shed 0 bases and J shed 0 bases, with 3 bases lying between them. The germline V gene encodes CDR1 SGHVS and CDR2 FNYEAQ. This CDR3 has 14 residues. CDR3 sequence: CASSLAGSYNEQFF. The CDR3 DNA reads TGTGCCAGCAGCTTAGCGGGCTCCTACAATGAGCAGTTCTTC.

This rearrangement joins TRBV6-6 to TRBJ1-2, with unresolved D. CDR3 length: 15 amino acids. Germline values: CDR1 MNHNY, CDR2 SVGAGI (reference sequence). The germline V and J ends were trimmed by 1 base and 4 bases, with 13 bases remaining between them. CDR3 bases: TGTGCCAGCAGTTACTGGCCGGAAGGTGGCTATGGCTACACCTTC. Translation gives CASSYWPEGGYGYTF.

The chain recombines TRBV29-1 with TRBJ2-1, with 13 bases identical to TRBD2. From germline, CDR1 is SQVTM and CDR2 ANQGSEA. The length of the CDR3 is 15 residues. V was clipped by 1 base and J by 8 bases; unmatched bases: 5. CDR3 sequence reads: CSVEVRTSGRYEQFF. The CDR3 DNA sequence: TGCAGCGTTGAAGTCCGGACTAGCGGGAGATATGAGCAGTTCTTC.

This chain connects TRBV7-9 to TRBJ1-4, with D unclear. The CDR3 contains 15 residues. Germline V gives CDR1 SEHNR, CDR2 FQNEAQ (reference sequence). V shed 5 bases and J shed 0 bases, with 10 bases lying between them. The chain's CDR3 is CASSVTEATNEKLFF. In DNA, the CDR3 is TGTGCCAGCAGCGTTACAGAGGCAACTAATGAAAAACTGTTTTTT.

V is TRBV28 and J is TRBJ2-1; no reliable D call. The CDR3 is 16 residues long. Germline CDR1 is MDHEN and CDR2 is SYDVKM. Trimming pared 5 bases from V and 0 bases from J, leaving 14 bases between. This chain's CDR3 is CASSTKRYTSYNEQFF. The CDR3 DNA reads TGTGCCAGCAGTACAAAACGGTATACCTCCTACAATGAGCAGTTCTTC.

This sequence joins TRBV9 and TRBJ1-2; 7 bases match TRBD1. V was pared by 2 bases and J by 4 bases, with 5 bases of the junction left unmatched. This CDR3 has 14 amino acids. Germline values: CDR1 SGDLS, CDR2 YYNGEE. The chain's CDR3 is CASSVDREAYGYTF. For the CDR3, the DNA is TGTGCCAGCAGCGTCGACAGGGAAGCCTATGGCTACACCTTC.

This chain connects TRBV28 to TRBJ2-3; possible D gene TRBD2, 6 bases. Germline-derived CDR1 and CDR2 are MDHEN and SYDVKM. The CDR3 loop spans 15 amino acids. V was pared by 3 bases and J by 1 base, with 11 bases between. The CDR3, as DNA: TGTGCCAGCAGTTTTACTAGCACAGGCACAGATACGCAGTATTTT. Translating it yields CASSFTSTGTDTQYF. Combining the CDR3 with reference TRBV28 and TRBJ2-3 gives the whole variable domain DVKVTQSSRYLVKRTGEKVFLECVQDMDHENMFWYRQDPGLGLRLIYFSYDVKMKEKGDIPEGYSVSREKKERFSLILESASTNQTSMYLCASSFTSTGTDTQYFGPGTRLTVL.

The chain carries TRBV5-8 and TRBJ2-1, with D perhaps TRBD1 (6 bases). The CDR3 has 13 amino acids. CDR1 is SGHTS and CDR2 is YDEGEE in the germline V gene. Trimming cost V 4 bases and J 10 bases, with 15 bases left between them. CDR3 sequence reads: CASSLPGVWEQFF. CDR3 nucleotides: TGTGCCAGCAGCCTACCAGGGGTCTGGGAGCAGTTCTTC.

The J gene is TRBJ1-1, the V gene TRBV6-6; D is ambiguous. The CDR3 contains 15 residues. V was shortened by 5 bases and J by 3 bases, with 16 bases between the two germline ends. Germline values: CDR1 MNHNY, CDR2 SVGAGI (reference sequence). The CDR3 coding sequence is TGTGCCAGCAGTCGAACGGACGGCCCCCACACTGAAGCTTTCTTT. Translated, it gives CASSRTDGPHTEAFF.